This T cell receptor (beta chain) emerged from a study of OX40 agonist ivuxolimab in advanced cancers. CDR1 and CDR2 (germline): GTSNPN, SVGIG (reference sequence). CDR3 size: 12 residues. Some clones are missing from TCRdb's copy, which holds only in-frame ones; the method was immunoSEQ multiplex PCR. Counted here are about 62,000 clones, around 85% occurring once; the ten biggest clones make up 3.5% to 4%. This clonotype was sampled from an adult with an advanced solid tumor such as melanoma, head and neck, liver or kidney cancer. The sample consisted of CD4+ or CD8+ T cells sorted from blood, taken in a trial of the OX40 agonist ivuxolimab. The rearrangement joins TRBV30 to TRBJ2-5, with unresolved D. The J call may be in error: the DNA end matches TRBJ2-7 better. CDR3: CAWKQVGPEQYF. CDR3 sequence (DNA): TGTGCCTGGAAGCAAGTGGGTCCCGAGCAGTACTTC.